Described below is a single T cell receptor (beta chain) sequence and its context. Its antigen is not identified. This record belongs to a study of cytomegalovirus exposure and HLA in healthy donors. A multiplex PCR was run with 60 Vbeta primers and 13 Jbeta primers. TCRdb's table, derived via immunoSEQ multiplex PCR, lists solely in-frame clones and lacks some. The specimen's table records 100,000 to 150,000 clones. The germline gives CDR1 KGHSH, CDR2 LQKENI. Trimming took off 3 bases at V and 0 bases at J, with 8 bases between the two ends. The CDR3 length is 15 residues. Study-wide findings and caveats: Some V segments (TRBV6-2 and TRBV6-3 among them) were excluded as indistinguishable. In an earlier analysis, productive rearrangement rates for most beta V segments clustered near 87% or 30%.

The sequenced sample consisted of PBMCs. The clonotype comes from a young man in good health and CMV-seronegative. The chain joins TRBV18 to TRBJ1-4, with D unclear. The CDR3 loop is CASSPDGATNEKLFF. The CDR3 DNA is TGTGCCAGCTCACCTGACGGAGCAACTAATGAAAAACTGTTTTTT.